This T cell receptor beta chain was obtained from a study of beta chain features in type 1 diabetes. Across the whole study: The samples had 85 million to 130 million sorted cells examined in all.

The sequenced template was cDNA made from the entire isolated RNA. Clones were read by immunoSEQ multiplex PCR, and TCRdb kept only the in-frame ones, dropping some. The sample records about 150,000 clones, about 10% being singletons. The sequence came from a man aged 18 to 30 in good health. Material for sequencing was central memory CD4+ T cells from blood.

In nucleotides, the CDR3 is TGTGCCAGCACCCCCGGGACAGCAGGCGGGGAGCTGTTTTTT. Translated: CASTPGTAGGELFF. The rearrangement joins TRBV7-7 to TRBJ2-2; 7 bases align to TRBD1. Per germline, CDR1 SSHAT and CDR2 FNYEAQ (reference sequence). V gave up 7 bases and J gave up 7 bases; unmatched junction bases: 9. The CDR3 totals 14 residues.